This TCR beta chain was obtained from a study of T cells in Graves' hyperthyroidism and ophthalmopathy. General study results and limits: Most clonotypes expanded in thyroid above 0.001 were likewise present in blood.

Orbital computed tomography, thyroid ultrasound, serum thyroxine and TRAb, and clinical symptoms together informed the diagnoses. This clonotype was observed many times. Its antigen is not known. RNA transcripts yielded amplified TCR beta CDR3 regions. With the HTBI primer set, the TCR CDR3 went through a first round of RT-PCR. TCRdb processed the multiplex PCR reads anew with MiXCR; each CDR3 protein has one entry. The sample lists hundreds of thousands of distinct CDR3 sequences, roughly 19% occurring once. This sequence was found in a woman younger than 35 with Graves' hyperthyroidism. Sequencing used blood.

The CDR3 reads CSAPRSYSYEQYF. The CDR3 nucleotides read TGCAGTGCCCCGCGGTCCTACTCCTACGAGCAGTACTTC. The chain has TRBV20-1 and TRBJ2-7; D gene ambiguous. The CDR3 spans 13 residues. In germline, CDR1 is DFQATT, CDR2 SNEGSKA (reference sequence). Between the trimmed V and J ends, which lost 6 bases and 0 bases, there was a span of 12 bases.